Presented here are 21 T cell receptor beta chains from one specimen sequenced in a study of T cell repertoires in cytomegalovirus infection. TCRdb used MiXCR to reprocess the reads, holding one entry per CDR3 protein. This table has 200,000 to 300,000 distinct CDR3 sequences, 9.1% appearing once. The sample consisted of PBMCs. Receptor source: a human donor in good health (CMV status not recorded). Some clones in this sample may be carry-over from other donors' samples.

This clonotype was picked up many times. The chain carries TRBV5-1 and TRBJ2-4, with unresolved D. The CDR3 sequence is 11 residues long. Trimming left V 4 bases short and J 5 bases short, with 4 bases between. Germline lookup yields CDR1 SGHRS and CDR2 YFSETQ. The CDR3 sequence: CASSDQNIQYF. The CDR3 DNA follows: TGCGCCAGCAGCGATCAAAACATTCAGTACTTC.

CDR3 nucleotide sequence: TGCAGCGTTCCTGACAGGGTGCACGGCTACACCTTC. Its translation is CSVPDRVHGYTF. The chain links TRBV29-1 to TRBJ1-2; TRBD1 agrees at 7 bases. The V gene end was trimmed by 5 bases and the J gene end by 8 bases; junction bases not matched to a gene: 8. Per germline, CDR1 SQVTM and CDR2 ANQGSEA. The CDR3 spans 12 residues.

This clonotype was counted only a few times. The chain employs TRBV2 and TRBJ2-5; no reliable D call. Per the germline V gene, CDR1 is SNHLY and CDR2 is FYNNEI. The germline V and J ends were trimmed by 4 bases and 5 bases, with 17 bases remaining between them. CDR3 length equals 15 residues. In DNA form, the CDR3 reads TGTGCCAGCAGTGGGGTGAACTCGATCGTGGAGACCCAGTACTTC. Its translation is CASSGVNSIVETQYF. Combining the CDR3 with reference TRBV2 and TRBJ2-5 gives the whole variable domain EPEVTQTPSHQVTQMGQEVILRCVPISNHLYFYWYRQILGQKVEFLVSFYNNEISEKSEIFDDQFSVERPDGSNFTLKIRSTKLEDSAMYFCASSGVNSIVETQYFGPGTRLLVL.

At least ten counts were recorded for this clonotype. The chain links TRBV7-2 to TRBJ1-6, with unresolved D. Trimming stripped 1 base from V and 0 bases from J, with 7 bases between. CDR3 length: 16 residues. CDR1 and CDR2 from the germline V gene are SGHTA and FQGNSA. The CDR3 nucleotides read TGTGCCAGCAGCTTAGATAGGAGCTCCTATAATTCACCCCTCCACTTT. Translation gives CASSLDRSSYNSPLHF.

This CDR3 is CASSHPSFGRAGGELFF. Written as DNA, the CDR3 is TGTGCCAGCAGTCATCCCTCGTTCGGGCGGGCGGGCGGGGAGCTGTTTTTT. V and J are TRBV12-3 or TRBV12-4 and TRBJ2-2; a weak D match, TRBD2 (5 bases). There are 17 residues in the CDR3. V lost 5 bases and J lost 7, with 23 bases in between.

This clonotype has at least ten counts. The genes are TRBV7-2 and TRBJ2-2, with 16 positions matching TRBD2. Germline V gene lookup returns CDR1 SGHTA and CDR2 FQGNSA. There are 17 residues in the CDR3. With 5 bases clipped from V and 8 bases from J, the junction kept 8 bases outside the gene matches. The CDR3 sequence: CASSTPGLAGGRGELFF. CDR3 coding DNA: TGTGCCAGCAGCACCCCGGGACTAGCGGGGGGGCGGGGGGAGCTGTTTTTT.

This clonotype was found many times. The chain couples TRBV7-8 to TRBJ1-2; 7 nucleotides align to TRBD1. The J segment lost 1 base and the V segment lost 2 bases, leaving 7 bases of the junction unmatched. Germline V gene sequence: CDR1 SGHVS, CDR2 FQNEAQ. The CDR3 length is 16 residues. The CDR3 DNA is TGTGCCAGCAGCTTATATGAAGGGGGCAGTAACTATGGCTACACCTTC. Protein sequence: CASSLYEGGSNYGYTF.

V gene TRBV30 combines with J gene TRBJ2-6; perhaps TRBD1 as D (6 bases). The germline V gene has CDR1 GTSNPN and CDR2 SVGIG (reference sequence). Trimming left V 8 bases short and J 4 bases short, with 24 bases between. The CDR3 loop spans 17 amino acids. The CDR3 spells CATRPGLGTLGANVLTF. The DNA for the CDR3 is TGTGCCACCAGGCCGGGCCTTGGGACACTCGGGGCCAACGTCCTGACTTTC.

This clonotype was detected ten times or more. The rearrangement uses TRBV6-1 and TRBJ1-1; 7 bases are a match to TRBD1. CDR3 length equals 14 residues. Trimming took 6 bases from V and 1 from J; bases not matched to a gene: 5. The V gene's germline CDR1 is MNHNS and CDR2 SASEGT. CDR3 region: CASRTGEGNTEAFF. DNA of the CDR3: TGTGCCAGCAGAACAGGGGAAGGGAACACTGAAGCTTTCTTT.

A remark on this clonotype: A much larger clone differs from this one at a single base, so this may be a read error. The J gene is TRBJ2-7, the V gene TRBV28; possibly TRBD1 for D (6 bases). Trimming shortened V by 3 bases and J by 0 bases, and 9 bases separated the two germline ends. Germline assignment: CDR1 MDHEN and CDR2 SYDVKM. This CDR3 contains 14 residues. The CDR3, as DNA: TGTGCCAGCAGTTTCGGGACAAGCTCCTACGAGCAGTACTTC. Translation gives CASSFGTSSYEQYF.

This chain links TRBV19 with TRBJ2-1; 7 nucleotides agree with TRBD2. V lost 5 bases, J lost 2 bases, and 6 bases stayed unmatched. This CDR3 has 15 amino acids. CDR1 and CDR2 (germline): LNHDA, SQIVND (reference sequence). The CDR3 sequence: CASSVLGGTYNEQFF. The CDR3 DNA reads TGTGCCAGTAGTGTACTGGGGGGGACCTACAATGAGCAGTTCTTC.

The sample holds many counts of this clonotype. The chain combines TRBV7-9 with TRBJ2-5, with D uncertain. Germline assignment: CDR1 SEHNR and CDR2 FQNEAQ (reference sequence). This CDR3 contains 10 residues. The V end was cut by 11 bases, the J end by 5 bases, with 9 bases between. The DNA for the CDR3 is TGTGCCGTGGGTTGGGAGACCCAGTACTTC. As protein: CAVGWETQYF.

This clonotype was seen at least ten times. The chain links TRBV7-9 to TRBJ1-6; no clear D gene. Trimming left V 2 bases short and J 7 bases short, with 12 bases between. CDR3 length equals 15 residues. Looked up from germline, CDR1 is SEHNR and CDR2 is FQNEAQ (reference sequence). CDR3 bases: TGTGCCAGCAGCTTACCGCCGGGAAAGAATTCACCCCTCCACTTT. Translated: CASSLPPGKNSPLHF.

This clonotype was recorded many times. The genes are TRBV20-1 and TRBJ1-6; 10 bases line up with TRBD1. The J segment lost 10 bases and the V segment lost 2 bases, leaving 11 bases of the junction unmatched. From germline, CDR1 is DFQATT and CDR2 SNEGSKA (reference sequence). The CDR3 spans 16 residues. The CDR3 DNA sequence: TGCAGTGCTAGACGCCCCGGGACAGGGGATCGATCACCCCTCCACTTT. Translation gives CSARRPGTGDRSPLHF.

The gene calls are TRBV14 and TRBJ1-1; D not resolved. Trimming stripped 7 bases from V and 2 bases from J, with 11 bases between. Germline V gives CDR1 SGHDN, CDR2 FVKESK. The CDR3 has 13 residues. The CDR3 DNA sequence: TGTGCCAGCAAGAGTTTACTTAACACTGAAGCTTTCTTT. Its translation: CASKSLLNTEAFF.

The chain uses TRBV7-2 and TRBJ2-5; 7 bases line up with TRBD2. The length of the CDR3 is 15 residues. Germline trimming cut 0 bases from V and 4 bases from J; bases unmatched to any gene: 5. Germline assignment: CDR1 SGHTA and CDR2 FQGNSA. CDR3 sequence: CASSLATSIGETQYF. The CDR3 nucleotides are TGTGCCAGCAGCTTAGCGACTAGCATTGGAGAGACCCAGTACTTC.

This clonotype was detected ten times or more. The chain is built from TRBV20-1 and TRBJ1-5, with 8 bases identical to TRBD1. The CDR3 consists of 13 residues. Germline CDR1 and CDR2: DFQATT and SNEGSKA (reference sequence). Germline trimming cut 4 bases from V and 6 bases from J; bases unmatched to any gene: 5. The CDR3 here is CSAKDRVGQPQHF. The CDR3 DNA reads TGCAGTGCTAAGGACAGGGTCGGTCAGCCCCAGCATTTT.

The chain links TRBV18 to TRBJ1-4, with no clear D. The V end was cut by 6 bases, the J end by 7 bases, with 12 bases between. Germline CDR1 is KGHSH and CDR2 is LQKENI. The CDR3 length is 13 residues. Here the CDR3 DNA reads TGTGCCAGCTCGGTGCAGGCCGGTGAAAAACTGTTTTTT. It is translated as CASSVQAGEKLFF.

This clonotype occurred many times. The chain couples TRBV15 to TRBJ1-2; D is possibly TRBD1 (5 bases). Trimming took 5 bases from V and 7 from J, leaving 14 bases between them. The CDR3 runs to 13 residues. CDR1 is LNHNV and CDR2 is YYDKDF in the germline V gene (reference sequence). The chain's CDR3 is CATSAGTRGGYTF. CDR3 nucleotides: TGTGCCACCAGCGCCGGGACCCGCGGTGGCTACACCTTC.

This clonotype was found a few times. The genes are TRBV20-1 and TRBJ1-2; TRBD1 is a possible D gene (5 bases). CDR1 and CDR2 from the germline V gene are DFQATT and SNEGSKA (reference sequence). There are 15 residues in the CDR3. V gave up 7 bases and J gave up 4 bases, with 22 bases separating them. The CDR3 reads CSGLSPGLGGYGYTF. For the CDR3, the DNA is TGCAGTGGCCTGAGCCCGGGCCTCGGGGGCTATGGCTACACCTTC.

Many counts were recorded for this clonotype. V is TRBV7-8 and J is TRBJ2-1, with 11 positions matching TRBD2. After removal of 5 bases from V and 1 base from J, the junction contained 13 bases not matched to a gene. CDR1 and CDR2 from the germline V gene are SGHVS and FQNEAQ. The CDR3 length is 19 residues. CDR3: CASSPSGTSGGGSYNEQFF. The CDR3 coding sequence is TGTGCCAGCAGCCCTTCCGGGACTAGCGGCGGGGGATCCTACAATGAGCAGTTCTTC. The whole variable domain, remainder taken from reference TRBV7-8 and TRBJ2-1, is GAGVSQSPRYKVAKRGQDVALRCDPISGHVSLFWYQQALGQGPEFLTYFQNEAQLDKSGLPSDRFFAERPEGSVSTLKIQRTQQEDSAVYLCASSPSGTSGGGSYNEQFFGPGTRLTVL.